The rows below give T cell receptor beta chains drawn from one sample of a study of T cells in Graves' hyperthyroidism and ophthalmopathy. MiXCR, applied by TCRdb to the multiplex PCR reads, yields one record per CDR3 protein. The repertoire has over 200,000 distinct CDR3 sequences, 18% of them found once; the top ten carry about 41%. The sequenced material came from blood. These receptors all come from a man aged 35 to 55 with Graves' hyperthyroidism. Each CDR3 is given with its conserved first and last residue. D genes are given only for firm matches. Expanded clones get a size class; other rows say once, few or many, or leave the size out.

d_gene: TRBD2
j_gene: TRBJ2-7
v_gene: TRBV20-1
abundance: NA
CDR3nt: TGCAGTGCTTTTTGGGTAGCGGGGGGCCCCGAGCAGTACTTC
CDR3aa: CSAFWVAGGPEQYF

d_gene: NA
j_gene: TRBJ2-5
v_gene: TRBV6-2/TRBV6-3
abundance: few
CDR3nt: TGTGCCAGCAGTTACTCACCTGGACAGCTCCAAGAGACCCAGTACTTC
CDR3aa: CASSYSPGQLQETQYF

d_gene: NA
j_gene: TRBJ2-7
v_gene: TRBV7-2
abundance: many
CDR3nt: TGTGCCAGCGCTGACAGGAGAACCTACGAGCAGTACTTC
CDR3aa: CASADRRTYEQYF

d_gene: TRBD2
j_gene: TRBJ2-7
v_gene: TRBV10-2
abundance: NA
CDR3nt: TGCGCCAGCAGTGATAGGACTAGCGGGGGTTTGGAGCAGTACTTC
CDR3aa: CASSDRTSGGLEQYF

d_gene: NA
j_gene: TRBJ2-2
v_gene: TRBV29-1
abundance: many
CDR3nt: TGCAGCGTTGATCAGGCGAACACCGGGGAGCTGTTTTTT
CDR3aa: CSVDQANTGELFF

d_gene: TRBD1
j_gene: TRBJ2-7
v_gene: TRBV5-4
abundance: many
CDR3nt: TGTGCCAGCAGGGAAGGCGGAACAGGGGGAGGCTCCTACGAGCAGTACTTC
CDR3aa: CASREGGTGGGSYEQYF

d_gene: TRBD1
j_gene: TRBJ2-7
v_gene: TRBV5-8
abundance: many
CDR3nt: TGTGCCAGCAGCAAACTCGGACAGGGTGATTCCTACGAGCAGTACTTC
CDR3aa: CASSKLGQGDSYEQYF

d_gene: NA
j_gene: TRBJ1-4
v_gene: TRBV15
abundance: NA
CDR3nt: TGTGCCACCAGCAGAGATAAAGGGTGGGATGAAAAACTGTTTTTT
CDR3aa: CATSRDKGWDEKLFF

d_gene: TRBD1
j_gene: TRBJ2-3
v_gene: TRBV28
abundance: many
CDR3nt: TGTGCCAGCAGTCCAGAGACAGGGATAAGCACACGAGATACGCAGTATTTT
CDR3aa: CASSPETGISTRDTQYF

d_gene: NA
j_gene: TRBJ2-5
v_gene: TRBV5-5
abundance: NA
CDR3nt: TGTGCCAGCAGCCCGGAAACCACCGTCGGGACCCAGTACTTC
CDR3aa: CASSPETTVGTQYF

d_gene: NA
j_gene: TRBJ1-2
v_gene: TRBV3-1
abundance: NA
CDR3nt: TGTGCCAGCAGCCAATTTGGACGGGGCTACACCTTC
CDR3aa: CASSQFGRGYTF

d_gene: NA
j_gene: TRBJ2-2
v_gene: TRBV7-2
abundance: many
CDR3nt: TGTGCCAGCAGTCAGTACACCGGGGAGCTGTTTTTT
CDR3aa: CASSQYTGELFF

d_gene: TRBD1
j_gene: TRBJ1-2
v_gene: TRBV20-1
abundance: NA
CDR3nt: TGCAGTGCACTACAGGGGGAAGGTGGCTACACCTTC
CDR3aa: CSALQGEGGYTF

d_gene: NA
j_gene: TRBJ1-1
v_gene: TRBV30
abundance: many
CDR3nt: TGTGCCTGGATAAAGGGTCTCTACACTGAAGCTTTCTTT
CDR3aa: CAWIKGLYTEAFF

d_gene: NA
j_gene: TRBJ2-3
v_gene: TRBV5-1
abundance: many
CDR3nt: TGCGCCAGCATTTTAGGGGCCGGAGCTAGCACAGATACGCAGTATTTT
CDR3aa: CASILGAGASTDTQYF

d_gene: TRBD1
j_gene: TRBJ1-4
v_gene: TRBV28
abundance: many
CDR3nt: TGTGCCAGCAGGCAGGGGGCGGAAAAACTGTTTTTT
CDR3aa: CASRQGAEKLFF

d_gene: NA
j_gene: TRBJ1-5
v_gene: TRBV30
abundance: many
CDR3nt: TGTGCCTGGAGTTTTCGCCTCAGCAATCAGCCCCAGCATTTT
CDR3aa: CAWSFRLSNQPQHF

d_gene: NA
j_gene: TRBJ1-6
v_gene: TRBV7-8
abundance: many
CDR3nt: TGTGCCAGCAGCATACAGGGCTGGGATAATTCACCCCTCCACTTT
CDR3aa: CASSIQGWDNSPLHF

d_gene: TRBD1
j_gene: TRBJ1-1
v_gene: TRBV7-9
abundance: many
CDR3nt: TGTGCCAGCAGCGGAGACAGGGTCCTAAACACTGAAGCTTTCTTT
CDR3aa: CASSGDRVLNTEAFF

d_gene: TRBD2
j_gene: TRBJ2-7
v_gene: TRBV28
abundance: many
CDR3nt: TGTGCCAGCAGACAAGGGACTAGCGGGGGGGCTCACGAGCAGTACTTC
CDR3aa: CASRQGTSGGAHEQYF

d_gene: TRBD2
j_gene: TRBJ2-1
v_gene: TRBV6-1
abundance: few
CDR3nt: TGTGCCAGCAATACGGGAGGTCCATACAATGAGCAGTTCTTC
CDR3aa: CASNTGGPYNEQFF

d_gene: NA
j_gene: TRBJ1-4
v_gene: TRBV20-1
abundance: few
CDR3nt: TGCAGTGCTAGCCACAGACTTAATGAAAAACTGTTTTTT
CDR3aa: CSASHRLNEKLFF

d_gene: NA
j_gene: TRBJ2-5
v_gene: TRBV6-8
abundance: many
CDR3nt: TGTGCCAGCAGTTACGAGGTAGTTCAGGAGACCCAGTACTTC
CDR3aa: CASSYEVVQETQYF

d_gene: TRBD2
j_gene: TRBJ2-7
v_gene: TRBV20-1
abundance: NA
CDR3nt: TGCAGTGCTGTTACTAGCGGGAGGGCCGGGGAGCAGTACTTC
CDR3aa: CSAVTSGRAGEQYF

d_gene: NA
j_gene: TRBJ1-3
v_gene: TRBV27
abundance: NA
CDR3nt: TGTGCCAGCAGTTTAACTGGCACCTCTGGAAACACCATATATTTT
CDR3aa: CASSLTGTSGNTIYF

d_gene: NA
j_gene: TRBJ2-7
v_gene: TRBV7-2
abundance: NA
CDR3nt: TGTGCCAGCAGCCTGCGGCAGGCGGGCGACGAGCAGTACTTC
CDR3aa: CASSLRQAGDEQYF

d_gene: TRBD2
j_gene: TRBJ2-3
v_gene: TRBV5-1
abundance: many
CDR3nt: TGCGCCAGCAGCTTGGCCCCACTAGCGGGGGGCACAGATACGCAGTATTTT
CDR3aa: CASSLAPLAGGTDTQYF

d_gene: NA
j_gene: TRBJ2-1
v_gene: TRBV6-9
abundance: NA
CDR3nt: TGTGCCAGCAGTTATAAGAGCTCCTACAATGAGCAGTTCTTC
CDR3aa: CASSYKSSYNEQFF

d_gene: TRBD2
j_gene: TRBJ2-3
v_gene: TRBV20-1
abundance: NA
CDR3nt: TGCAGTGCTAGAGAGGTAGCGGGTCCGGATACGCAGTATTTT
CDR3aa: CSAREVAGPDTQYF

d_gene: NA
j_gene: TRBJ2-7
v_gene: TRBV5-5
abundance: many
CDR3nt: TGTGCCAGCAGCTTGTGGGGGTTGAACCCCACCTACGAGCAGTACTTC
CDR3aa: CASSLWGLNPTYEQYF

d_gene: NA
j_gene: TRBJ2-7
v_gene: TRBV11-2
abundance: NA
CDR3nt: TGTGCCAGCAGTTTGACCGAACATTTTCACGAGCAGTACTTC
CDR3aa: CASSLTEHFHEQYF

d_gene: NA
j_gene: TRBJ2-3
v_gene: TRBV3-1
abundance: many
CDR3nt: TGTGCCAGCAGCTTGGGGGCGCGGGGAGATACGCAGTATTTT
CDR3aa: CASSLGARGDTQYF

d_gene: NA
j_gene: TRBJ1-2
v_gene: TRBV28
abundance: many
CDR3nt: TGTGCCAGCAGTTCCCGGGGGAGGGCCGAGGATCTTGTTCCTGGCTACACCTTC
CDR3aa: CASSSRGRAEDLVPGYTF

d_gene: TRBD1
j_gene: TRBJ2-1
v_gene: TRBV28
abundance: many
CDR3nt: TGTGCCAGCAGTTTACGGGACAGGGGCAATGAGCAGTTCTTC
CDR3aa: CASSLRDRGNEQFF

d_gene: NA
j_gene: TRBJ1-5
v_gene: TRBV19
abundance: few
CDR3nt: TGTGCCAGTAGTAGCGGGGGCTCCTGGAATCAGCCCCAGCATTTT
CDR3aa: CASSSGGSWNQPQHF

d_gene: NA
j_gene: TRBJ2-1
v_gene: TRBV7-3
abundance: NA
CDR3nt: TGTGCCAGCAGCTCCCGCCTTAGTGGGAATGAGCAGTTCTTC
CDR3aa: CASSSRLSGNEQFF

d_gene: TRBD2
j_gene: TRBJ2-1
v_gene: TRBV12-3/TRBV12-4
abundance: many
CDR3nt: TGTGCCAGCAGTTTTTCGCTAGCGGGGGGTCATCTCTTTGTCGAGTTCTTC
CDR3aa: CASSFSLAGGHLFVEFF

d_gene: TRBD2
j_gene: TRBJ2-1
v_gene: TRBV7-9
abundance: many
CDR3nt: TGTGCCAGCATCCCGTCGCGGGGGGGGTACAATGAGCAGTTCTTC
CDR3aa: CASIPSRGGYNEQFF

d_gene: NA
j_gene: TRBJ2-3
v_gene: TRBV5-8
abundance: many
CDR3nt: TGTGCCAGCAGCTTGGCATCAGCTGGAGATACGCAGTATTTT
CDR3aa: CASSLASAGDTQYF

d_gene: NA
j_gene: TRBJ1-4
v_gene: TRBV20-1
abundance: few
CDR3nt: TGCAGTGCTAGAGGCGTCCGGGGAACTAATGAAAAACTGTTTTTT
CDR3aa: CSARGVRGTNEKLFF

d_gene: NA
j_gene: TRBJ2-2
v_gene: TRBV20-1
abundance: many
CDR3nt: TGCAGTGCTAGAGATCTTCCCGGGGAGCTGTTTTTT
CDR3aa: CSARDLPGELFF

d_gene: NA
j_gene: TRBJ1-4
v_gene: TRBV18
abundance: many
CDR3nt: TGTGCCAGCTCATCGGGACCGGTAACTAATGAAAAACTGTTTTTT
CDR3aa: CASSSGPVTNEKLFF

d_gene: NA
j_gene: TRBJ2-5
v_gene: TRBV28
abundance: many
CDR3nt: TGTGCCAGCAGTGGGGGGAGCCTTCGGTGGGGGACCCAGTACTTC
CDR3aa: CASSGGSLRWGTQYF

d_gene: TRBD1
j_gene: TRBJ1-5
v_gene: TRBV5-1
abundance: many
CDR3nt: TGCGCCAGCAGCTTGATCAACTCAGGGGGTGAGCCCCAGCATTTT
CDR3aa: CASSLINSGGEPQHF

d_gene: NA
j_gene: TRBJ2-5
v_gene: TRBV7-9
abundance: many
CDR3nt: TGTGCCAGCAGCTCGGAGATCCAACAGATACAAGAGACCCAGTACTTC
CDR3aa: CASSSEIQQIQETQYF

d_gene: NA
j_gene: TRBJ1-4
v_gene: TRBV5-1
abundance: many
CDR3nt: TGCGCCAGCAGCTTGGAGGGGACTAATGAAAAACTGTTTTTT
CDR3aa: CASSLEGTNEKLFF

d_gene: TRBD2
j_gene: TRBJ2-7
v_gene: TRBV7-9
abundance: NA
CDR3nt: TGTGCCAGCAGCCCGACTAGCGGTCCACAAAAGAACGAGCAGTACTTC
CDR3aa: CASSPTSGPQKNEQYF

d_gene: TRBD2
j_gene: TRBJ2-5
v_gene: TRBV28
abundance: few
CDR3nt: TGTGCCAGCAGTTCAATATTGGGGGGACTAGCGGGGGGGCGCGGTGAGACCCAGTACTTC
CDR3aa: CASSSILGGLAGGRGETQYF

d_gene: TRBD2
j_gene: TRBJ2-4
v_gene: TRBV20-1
abundance: NA
CDR3nt: TGCAGTGCTATCCCGGGGGGTTCCAAAAACATTCAGTACTTC
CDR3aa: CSAIPGGSKNIQYF

d_gene: TRBD2
j_gene: TRBJ2-5
v_gene: TRBV28
abundance: many
CDR3nt: TGTGCCAGCAGTCCCGGGACTAGCCCCTTTGAGACCCAGTACTTC
CDR3aa: CASSPGTSPFETQYF

d_gene: TRBD2
j_gene: TRBJ2-5
v_gene: TRBV28
abundance: NA
CDR3nt: TGTGCCAGCAGTTTATCTAGCGGGGGGTACCAAGAGACCCAGTACTTC
CDR3aa: CASSLSSGGYQETQYF